This TCR beta chain was profiled in a study of cytomegalovirus exposure and HLA in healthy donors. The PCR was carried out with 60 Vbeta primers and 13 Jbeta primers. Only in-frame clones appear in the TCRdb table, and some are missing; sequencing was by immunoSEQ multiplex PCR. The repertoire includes about 150,000 clones, around 79% of them detected once, and roughly 2.8% sits in the top ten. As for the donors, each was a healthy bone marrow donor. Trimming cost V 4 bases and J 4 bases; bases outside gene matches: 7. The germline CDR1 and CDR2 sequences are SGHNT and YYREEE (reference sequence). The CDR3 has 15 residues.

Sample: PBMCs. This receptor was identified in a man between 18 and 29 years old in good health and CMV-seronegative. This chain links TRBV5-4 with TRBJ2-3; the match to TRBD1 covers 9 bases. The CDR3 loop reads CASSPDRGWADTQYF. DNA for the CDR3: TGTGCCAGCAGCCCGGACAGGGGTTGGGCAGATACGCAGTATTTT.